This T cell receptor beta chain came from a study of cytomegalovirus exposure and HLA in healthy donors. Study details: In a previous analysis, more than 90 million unique TCR beta sequences were found from 150 million to 200 million T cells. Study conclusions and caveats: In a later analysis, compared with equally common non-associated chains, HLA-associated beta chains were more expanded. High specificity and sensitivity for cytomegalovirus status were reported for the classifier. Reportedly, TCR beta sequences accurately predicted HLA-A and HLA-B alleles in most subjects.

The CDR3 has 15 amino acids. The V gene lost 3 bases and the J gene lost 5 bases, with 16 bases spanning the gap. Germline-derived CDR1 and CDR2 are SGHVS and FNYEAQ. PCR involved 60 Vbeta and 13 Jbeta primers. Sequenced by immunoSEQ multiplex PCR; TCRdb stores in-frame clones only, minus some. Its listing shows 75,000 to 85,000 clones. As regards this clone: Antigen: not known.

The specimen was PBMCs. V usage is TRBV7-6 and J usage is TRBJ1-1; maybe TRBD1 (6 bases). This clonotype was obtained from a man aged 45-60 years in good health and CMV-seronegative. CDR3 in DNA: TGTGCCAGCAGCTTGAACACAGGGTCCGGAACTGAAGCTTTCTTT. This translates into CASSLNTGSGTEAFF.